This T cell receptor beta chain was identified in a study of blood T cell repertoires in COVID-19 (TCRdb year 2020). As for the study more broadly: Samples from collaborators originated in the United States, Italy and Spain and spanned both the acute and convalescent phases of COVID-19. The sample metadata nearly always contained a de-identified subject ID, COVID-19 status, age in years and sex. Subjects who had been exposed to COVID-19, were actively infected with it, or had recovered from it provided the deeply sampled blood TCRbeta repertoires that made up the dataset. The repertoires were released in a freely available public database meant as a resource for research on the immune response to SARS-CoV-2. The prospective study material was composed of cDNA or gDNA derived from T cells, B-cell-depleted T cells, or PBMCs. Where HLA class I and class II types were available, the types were taken from metadata supplied by the sample provider, not from assay-based typing. The samples were drawn from the first 160 participants of the ongoing ImmuneRACE study and from 1,254 subjects provided by 6 global collaborators.

TCRbeta CDR3 regions were amplified from genomic DNA by means of the immunoSEQ Assay, a bias-controlled multiplex PCR. Per the original workflow: Nucleated cell counts per sample were estimated from amplification of reference gene primers within the assay. To quantify the absolute abundance of each unique TCRbeta CDR3 rearrangement, sequence reads were collapsed and filtered. For each sample, productive Simpson clonality was calculated as the square root of Simpson's diversity index across productive rearrangements. TCRdb carries this immuneACCESS record with in-frame sequences only. Its versions omit some clonotypes, under half of them owing to an unresolved V gene in the studies checked, with the rest unexplained. The D gene and trimming were derived from the DNA, and the V and J assignments and clone size from that table. This sample has about 180,000 clones in its table, and 80% to 90% of those were observed once. Approximately 12% of the sample goes to the ten largest clones.

The study at large found these results: How much clinical and demographic metadata was included differed by source and by participant, and the metadata was provided uncurated.

At one collaborating source in Seattle, patients were enrolled during active infection and were followed longitudinally through the course of disease. Each collaborating institution followed its own protocols to collect whole blood in K2EDTA tubes. Collaborator samples were shipped for TCRbeta analysis as frozen whole blood, isolated PBMCs, or DNA extracted from either sample type. This clone occurred once. This receptor's antigen is unknown. Qualities for individual bases were not recorded, and no much larger clone is one base off. In the germline V gene (reference sequence), CDR1 corresponds to LNHDA and CDR2 to SQIVND. V is clipped by 6 bases and J by 6 bases, and the sequence between their germline boundaries is 18 bases long. The CDR3 has 15 amino acids, counting the end cysteine and phenylalanine. Of all the DNA, just the CDR3 is kept, 45 bases in frame from base 1.

Sequencing input: peripheral blood. This sequence uses TRBV19 and TRBJ1-5; D gene: possibly TRBD1, on 6 matching bases. The clonotype comes from a woman at least 80 years old with COVID-19, enrolled during active disease. The sequenced DNA is TGTGCCAGTAGACGGGTAGGGCAGGGGAGTCAGCCCCAGCATTTT. Protein translation: CASRRVGQGSQPQHF.